Given below is one T cell receptor beta chain in context. The target antigen is unknown. RNA served as the template for amplifying TCR beta CDR3 regions. The first round was an RT-PCR with HTBI primers, and the second round was a multiplex PCR. TCRdb analysed the multiplex PCR reads with MiXCR anew, one entry per CDR3 protein. Altogether 500,000 to 700,000 distinct CDR3 sequences are present, roughly 39% being singletons, with the ten largest covering about 4.2%. Trimming removed 4 bases from V and 6 bases from J, with 16 bases in between. Germline CDR1 SQVTM, CDR2 ANQGSEA. This CDR3 spans 14 amino acids. The data stem from a study of Graves' ophthalmopathy and Graves' hyperthyroidism. The study's findings and limits: The model reached roughly 70% sensitivity and about 72% specificity for predicting ophthalmopathy progression.

Material: peripheral blood or thyroid tissue (not recorded which). The receptor comes from an adult man with Graves' hyperthyroidism. This chain connects TRBV29-1 to TRBJ1-3, with D possibly matching TRBD1 (6 bases). The chain's CDR3 is CSVGEQGYENTIYF. The DNA for the CDR3 is TGCAGCGTTGGAGAACAGGGATATGAAAACACCATATATTTT. Variable domain in full (rest from reference TRBV29-1 and TRBJ1-3): SAVISQKPSRDICQRGTSLTIQCQVDSQVTMMFWYRQQPGQSLTLIATANQGSEATYESGFVIDKFPISRPNLTFSTLTVSNMSPEDSSIYLCSVGEQGYENTIYFGEGSWLTVV.